Below are 19 T cell receptor beta chains sequenced from a single sample in a study of spatial heterogeneity in lung cancer. TCRdb re-called the 5' RACE reads through MiXCR, storing one row per CDR3 protein. Of around 110,000 distinct CDR3 sequences listed, 12% are singletons. The time point here: blood at routine non-recurrence follow-up after resection. Unsorted whole RNA of tumor, nontumor lung or frozen PBMC was sequenced. The specimen comprised PBMCs, sampled at follow-up. The receptors here all came from a male donor with early-stage non-small cell lung cancer.

The chain uses TRBV10-2 and TRBJ1-5; no firm D call. There are 14 residues in the CDR3. V shed 5 bases and J shed 5 bases, with 13 bases lying between them. CDR1 is WSHSY and CDR2 is SAAADI in the germline V gene. The DNA of the CDR3 is TGCGCCAGCAGTAAGGACGGGGTATATCAGCCCCAGCATTTT. This gives the protein CASSKDGVYQPQHF.

This clonotype was seen ten or more times. The chain links TRBV28 to TRBJ2-2; maybe TRBD1 (6 bases). Germline V lookup: CDR1 MDHEN, CDR2 SYDVKM. This CDR3 region has 15 residues. Deletions cut 7 bases from V and 3 bases from J, with 15 bases between. The CDR3, as DNA: TGTGCCAGCATTCTGACAGGCCCCTACACCGGGGAGCTGTTTTTT. Its protein product is CASILTGPYTGELFF.

This rearrangement joins TRBV7-2 to TRBJ1-2, with D maybe TRBD1 (5 bases). Looked up from germline, CDR1 is SGHTA and CDR2 is FQGNSA. The CDR3 totals 13 residues. The V end was cut by 0 bases, the J end by 6 bases, with 8 bases between. The CDR3 reads CASSLARANGYTF. DNA for the CDR3: TGTGCCAGCAGCTTAGCCAGGGCGAATGGCTACACCTTC.

The chain carries TRBV30 and TRBJ2-2, with D unclear. Germline V lookup: CDR1 GTSNPN, CDR2 SVGIG (reference sequence). The CDR3 sequence is 16 residues long. Trimming removed 0 bases from V and 6 bases from J, with 17 bases in between. Here the CDR3 reads CAWSVVSAPLAGELFF. CDR3 nucleotide sequence: TGTGCCTGGAGTGTAGTGTCAGCCCCTTTGGCCGGGGAGCTGTTTTTT.

As DNA, the CDR3 is TGTGCCAGCAGCCAAGATGGGGCAGGGGATAACGGGGAGCTGTTTTTT. Amino acids: CASSQDGAGDNGELFF. This chain uses TRBV3-1 with TRBJ2-2; D might be TRBD1 (6 bases). The ends were cut back, 0 bases at V and 7 bases at J, with 15 bases in the middle. Germline loops: CDR1 LGHDT, CDR2 YNNKEL (reference sequence). The CDR3 is 16 amino acids.

Only a few counts were recorded for this clonotype. V usage is TRBV7-9 and J usage is TRBJ2-3; the D is unclear. V lost 1 base and J lost 4, with 12 bases in between. Germline loops: CDR1 SEHNR, CDR2 FQNEAQ (reference sequence). CDR3 length: 15 residues. In DNA form, the CDR3 reads TGTGCCAGCAGCTTAGATTACTTTTTCGCAGATACGCAGTATTTT. It yields the protein CASSLDYFFADTQYF.

This clonotype was counted at least ten times. The rearrangement uses TRBV29-1 and TRBJ2-1; D remains ambiguous. V gave up 3 bases and J gave up 6 bases, with 9 bases separating them. The CDR3 totals 12 residues. Germline lookup yields CDR1 SQVTM and CDR2 ANQGSEA. CDR3 bases: TGCAGCGTTGACGCACAGAGCAATGAGCAGTTCTTC. Its translation: CSVDAQSNEQFF.

Comments on this clonotype: It may be a read error: a sequence one base away is much more abundant. CDR3 in DNA: TGTGTCAGCAGCCCAGGACAGTCAGCCAAAAACATTCAGTACTTC. Encoded protein: CVSSPGQSAKNIQYF. The chain links TRBV7-9 to TRBJ2-4; D may be TRBD1 (6 bases). This CDR3 has 15 amino acids. CDR1 and CDR2 (germline): SEHNR, FQNEAQ (reference sequence).

The sample holds many counts of this clonotype. The chain has TRBV7-9 and TRBJ2-7, with 8 bases matching TRBD1. CDR3 length: 13 residues. Trimming removed 3 bases from V and 5 bases from J; junction bases left unmatched: 3. Germline CDR1 and CDR2: SEHNR and FQNEAQ (reference sequence). CDR3 sequence (DNA): TGTGCCAGCAGCTTCTTACAGGGGGACGAGCAGTACTTC. Its protein is CASSFLQGDEQYF.

Ten or more counts support this clonotype. This chain joins TRBV6-2 or TRBV6-3 and TRBJ2-7, with D possibly matching TRBD1 (5 bases). V was pared by 8 bases and J by 3 bases, with 23 bases between. CDR1 and CDR2 (germline): MNHEY, SVGEGT. This CDR3 spans 16 amino acids. CDR3 nucleotide sequence: TGTGCCAGCCCCCCCGGGCGACAGTACCCTAACTACGAGCAGTACTTC. It encodes CASPPGRQYPNYEQYF.

This clonotype was found many times. This rearrangement joins TRBV28 to TRBJ2-3, with TRBD2 matching over 15 bases. V shed 5 bases, J shed 0 bases, and the junction held 6 bases outside the gene matches. Looked up from germline, CDR1 is MDHEN and CDR2 is SYDVKM. The CDR3 is 18 amino acids. Here the CDR3 reads CASSGLAGGPLSTDTQYF. The CDR3 nucleotides read TGTGCCAGCAGTGGACTAGCGGGGGGGCCTTTGAGCACAGATACGCAGTATTTT.

This clonotype occurred many times. This rearrangement joins TRBV20-1 to TRBJ1-5; 8 nucleotides align to TRBD1. Trimming removed 3 bases from V and 8 bases from J; junction bases left unmatched: 6. The CDR3 has 13 residues. Per germline, CDR1 DFQATT and CDR2 SNEGSKA (reference sequence). DNA of the CDR3: TGCAGTGCTAGGGGACAGGCCGGGGAGCCCCAGCATTTT. As protein: CSARGQAGEPQHF.

Ten or more counts support this clonotype. This chain joins TRBV11-1 and TRBJ2-7, with D perhaps TRBD1 or TRBD2 (6 bases each). The germline V gene has CDR1 SGHAT and CDR2 FQDESV (reference sequence). V was pared by 3 bases and J by 5 bases, with 8 bases between. The CDR3 contains 12 residues. The CDR3 reads CASSFGGHEQYF. In DNA, the CDR3 is TGTGCCAGCAGCTTCGGGGGCCACGAGCAGTACTTC. The variable domain in full, completed from reference TRBV11-1 and TRBJ2-7, reads EAEVAQSPRYKITEKSQAVAFWCDPISGHATLYWYRQILGQGPELLVQFQDESVVDDSQLPKDRFSAERLKGVDSTLKIQPAELGDSAMYLCASSFGGHEQYFGPGTRLTVT.

This clonotype was recorded a few times. The V call is TRBV5-8, the J call TRBJ1-5, with D possibly being TRBD1 (6 bases). The CDR3 length is 16 residues. The ends were cut back, 1 base at V and 2 bases at J, with 13 bases in the middle. Germline V gene sequence: CDR1 SGHTS, CDR2 YDEGEE. The CDR3 DNA reads TGTGCCAGCAGCTTGTCCGCAGGGGTAGGCAATCAGCCCCAGCATTTT. It specifies CASSLSAGVGNQPQHF.

The rearrangement uses TRBV5-1 and TRBJ1-1; a possible D gene is TRBD1 (6 bases). Trimming cost V 0 bases and J 7 bases, with 16 bases left between them. This CDR3 is 15 amino acids long. Germline CDR1 SGHRS, CDR2 YFSETQ. CDR3 nucleotide sequence: TGCGCCAGCAGCTTGGCGCCGGGGGGCCAGATTGAAGCTTTCTTT. Translated: CASSLAPGGQIEAFF.

This clonotype was counted between two and nine times. V gene TRBV24-1 combines with J gene TRBJ1-5, with D tentatively TRBD1 (6 bases). This CDR3 is built from 16 residues. Germline V gene data show CDR1 as KGHDR and CDR2 as SFDVKD. V was clipped by 2 bases and J by 4 bases, with 14 bases between them. CDR3 region: CATSDSRGQPNQPQHF. In nucleotides, the CDR3 is TGTGCCACCAGTGATTCCCGGGGGCAGCCTAATCAGCCCCAGCATTTT.

This clonotype was seen many times. V usage is TRBV25-1 and J usage is TRBJ2-7, with TRBD2 identical over 7 bases. J gave up 3 bases and V 1 base, and 3 bases lay outside the gene matches. The CDR3 is made up of 14 amino acids. Germline values: CDR1 MGHDK, CDR2 SYGVNS. The CDR3 sequence is CASSEWEGDYEQYF. CDR3 bases: TGTGCCAGCAGTGAATGGGAGGGAGACTACGAGCAGTACTTC.

To note about this clonotype: Relative to the germline gene, one junction end is altered; a read error may explain this. V and J are TRBV11-2 and TRBJ2-5, with D possibly matching TRBD2 (5 bases). Per the germline V gene, CDR1 is SGHAT and CDR2 is FQNNGV. The CDR3 sequence is 13 residues long. The CDR3 spells CTSSAFSGETQYF. CDR3 sequence (DNA): TGTACCAGCAGCGCATTTTCGGGGGAGACCCAGTACTTC.

This clonotype was seen repeatedly, ten times or more. This sequence joins TRBV15 and TRBJ2-1, with 9 bases that match TRBD2. This CDR3 is 16 amino acids long. J was trimmed by 8 bases and V by 5 bases; bases with no gene match: 13. Germline loops: CDR1 LNHNV, CDR2 YYDKDF (reference sequence). Here the CDR3 reads CATSESWRGGLHEQFF. CDR3 DNA: TGTGCCACCAGCGAGTCGTGGCGGGGGGGCCTCCATGAGCAGTTCTTC.